A single sample gave rise to the 26 T cell receptor beta chains below, sequenced in a study of T cells after yellow fever vaccination. MiXCR, applied by TCRdb to the 5' RACE reads, yields one record per CDR3 protein. The table shows some 240,000 distinct CDR3 sequences, with about 3% occurring only once. Material: CD4+ T cells sorted from PBMCs, obtained 10 days after the yellow fever booster vaccination. These receptors all stem from a man younger than 35 who received the YFV17D yellow fever vaccine.

This clonotype was observed once. A read error may be the cause here, since a much bigger clone is one base away. In this CDR3 the conserved last residue, phenylalanine or tryptophan, is missing, so a read error is likely. This chain uses TRBV5-1 with TRBJ2-3; D is ambiguous. This CDR3 has 15 amino acids. The germline V and J ends were trimmed by 4 bases and 2 bases, with 14 bases remaining between them. Germline assignment: CDR1 SGHRS and CDR2 YFSETQ. CDR3 nucleotides: TGCGCCAGCAGCGCAGCGTCAGGAACCACAGATACGCAGTATTCT. It is translated as CASSAASGTTDTQYS.

This clonotype has at least ten counts. The chain has TRBV12-3 or TRBV12-4 and TRBJ1-1; 8 positions agree with TRBD1. V lost 3 bases, J lost 1 base, and 4 bases stayed unmatched. This CDR3 has 15 amino acids. The CDR3 DNA sequence: TGTGCCAGCAGTTTGCGTACAGGGGGGAACACTGAAGCTTTCTTT. Its protein is CASSLRTGGNTEAFF.

This clonotype has a handful of counts. This chain uses TRBV5-4 with TRBJ2-1, with TRBD2 matching over 8 bases. Germline CDR1 SGHNT, CDR2 YYREEE (reference sequence). The CDR3 contains 14 residues. V lost 3 bases to trimming and J lost 7 bases; unmatched junction nucleotides: 6. CDR3 nucleotide sequence: TGTGCCAGCAGCTCGGGACTAGGCCCAAATGAGCAGTTCTTC. Protein product: CASSSGLGPNEQFF. The full variable domain, in which reference TRBV5-4 and TRBJ2-1 provide the parts outside the CDR3, is ETGVTQSPTHLIKTRGQQVTLRCSSQSGHNTVSWYQQALGQGPQFIFQYYREEENGRGNFPPRFSGLQFPNYSSELNVNALELDDSALYLCASSSGLGPNEQFFGPGTRLTVL.

The table lists this clonotype with many counts. V is TRBV6-2 or TRBV6-3 and J is TRBJ2-1; 8 positions match TRBD2. J was trimmed by 5 bases and V by 5 bases; bases with no gene match: 8. Looked up from germline, CDR1 is MNHEY and CDR2 is SVGEGT. The CDR3 is made up of 15 amino acids. CDR3 sequence: CASSPQTSVHNEQFF. The CDR3, as DNA: TGTGCCAGCAGTCCCCAGACTAGCGTCCACAATGAGCAGTTCTTC.

This clonotype was observed a handful of times. This chain connects TRBV20-1 to TRBJ1-3; D perhaps matches TRBD1 (6 bases). Trimming removed 6 bases at V and 1 base at J, with 16 bases between. Germline loops: CDR1 DFQATT, CDR2 SNEGSKA (reference sequence). CDR3 length equals 15 residues. The CDR3 DNA reads as TGCAGTGCGCCGAGGGGGGATCGATCTGGAAACACCATATATTTT. This encodes CSAPRGDRSGNTIYF.

The V call is TRBV2, the J call TRBJ2-5; D is perhaps TRBD2 (5 bases). This CDR3 has 15 residues. V shed 6 bases and J shed 2 bases, with 16 bases lying between them. CDR1 is SNHLY, CDR2 FYNNEI, per germline. The CDR3 DNA is TGTGCCAGCAGCCGCGACGCGGGTTTTCAAGAGACCCAGTACTTC. It is translated as CASSRDAGFQETQYF.

This clonotype was detected many times. The chain links TRBV28 to TRBJ1-5, with 7 bases fitting TRBD1. CDR1 MDHEN and CDR2 SYDVKM come from the germline V gene. V lost 8 bases, J lost 4 bases, and 11 bases stayed unmatched. This CDR3 contains 15 residues. This chain's CDR3 is CASLYGQEKNQPQHF. CDR3 sequence (DNA): TGTGCCAGCCTTTACGGACAGGAAAAAAATCAGCCCCAGCATTTT.

This clonotype was detected ten times or more. The V gene is TRBV5-1, the J gene TRBJ2-3; no clear D gene. The V end was cut by 2 bases, the J end by 8 bases, with 18 bases between. This CDR3 is built from 15 residues. Germline V gene data show CDR1 as SGHRS and CDR2 as YFSETQ. CDR3 nucleotides: TGCGCCAGCAGCTTCTCTCAGGCGTCTAGTCCTACGCAGTATTTT. Its protein is CASSFSQASSPTQYF.

This clonotype was seen repeatedly, ten times or more. The chain joins TRBV4-1 to TRBJ2-1, with 10 positions matching TRBD2. V dropped 3 bases and J dropped 10; count of bases not matched to a gene: 15. Germline values: CDR1 MGHRA, CDR2 YSYEKL. The CDR3 spans 17 residues. As DNA, the CDR3 is TGCGCCAGCAGCCATTCATACACTAGCGGGGCCCCCGTGGAGCAGTTCTTC. Encoded protein: CASSHSYTSGAPVEQFF.

This chain joins TRBV7-6 and TRBJ2-5; 12 positions match TRBD2. Germline CDR1 SGHVS, CDR2 FNYEAQ. The trim removed 5 bases at V and 4 bases at J, leaving 5 bases unmatched. The CDR3 length is 15 residues. This CDR3 is CASSVTSGGTETQYF. CDR3 in DNA: TGTGCCAGCAGCGTGACTAGCGGGGGAACAGAGACCCAGTACTTC.

The chain employs TRBV4-3 and TRBJ1-5; D remains unclear. Trimming shortened V by 0 bases and J by 8 bases, and 11 bases separated the two germline ends. The V gene's germline CDR1 is LGHNA and CDR2 YSLEER. The CDR3 is 14 amino acids. The CDR3 is CASSQDGYGEPQHF. The DNA of the CDR3 is TGCGCCAGCAGCCAAGATGGCTATGGCGAGCCCCAGCATTTT.

The sample holds many counts of this clonotype. The chain uses TRBV5-1 and TRBJ1-5, with 10 positions matching TRBD1. Germline assignment: CDR1 SGHRS and CDR2 YFSETQ. The CDR3 length is 14 residues. Trimming removed 4 bases from V and 5 bases from J; junction bases left unmatched: 3. The CDR3 is CASSDGQGDQPQHF. CDR3 DNA: TGCGCCAGCAGCGACGGACAGGGGGATCAGCCCCAGCATTTT.

The chain links TRBV4-2 to TRBJ2-7, with D hard to call. CDR1 LGHNA and CDR2 YNFKEQ come from the germline V gene. The CDR3 extends over 14 amino acids. V lost 0 bases and J 6 bases, leaving 12 bases between the germline ends. The CDR3 region is CASSQDSSLPEQYF. The DNA of the CDR3 is TGTGCCAGCAGCCAAGATTCTAGTTTGCCCGAGCAGTACTTC.

The rearrangement joins TRBV10-3 to TRBJ1-1; TRBD1 agrees at 8 bases. The germline V gene has CDR1 ENHRY and CDR2 SYGVKD. This CDR3 is 14 amino acids long. Trimming cost V 6 bases and J 4 bases; bases outside gene matches: 7. The CDR3 loop reads CAIRPGQGPTEAFF. The CDR3 nucleotides are TGTGCCATCAGGCCTGGACAGGGCCCCACTGAAGCTTTCTTT.

This clonotype was counted ten times or more. This chain uses TRBV7-2 with TRBJ1-2; D remains unclear. With 2 bases removed from V and 7 bases from J, the gap between germline ends came to 11 bases. CDR3 length equals 13 residues. The germline CDR1 and CDR2 sequences are SGHTA and FQGNSA. The CDR3 sequence: CASSLHASPGYTF. Here the CDR3 DNA reads TGTGCCAGCAGCTTACACGCCTCTCCTGGCTACACCTTC.

This clonotype showed up many times. The CDR3 protein is CASSYGLVGTQETQYF. DNA of the CDR3: TGTGCCAGCAGTTATGGACTAGTGGGGACACAAGAGACCCAGTACTTC. The chain links TRBV6-2 or TRBV6-3 to TRBJ2-5, with D possibly TRBD2 on 7 matching bases. The CDR3 runs 16 residues. V dropped 3 bases and J dropped 2 bases, with 16 bases sitting between them. The germline CDR1 and CDR2 sequences are MNHEY and SVGEGT.

At least ten counts were recorded for this clonotype. The chain recombines TRBV5-1 with TRBJ2-1, with TRBD2 matching over 13 bases. This CDR3 contains 15 residues. Germline CDR1 reads SGHRS; CDR2 reads YFSETQ. The V segment lost 4 bases and the J segment 10 bases; nucleotides outside the gene matches: 8. The chain's CDR3 is CASSGLAGVSEEQFF. CDR3 nucleotides: TGCGCCAGCAGCGGACTAGCGGGGGTTTCCGAGGAGCAGTTCTTC.

This clonotype was counted many times. The gene calls are TRBV5-4 and TRBJ2-3; no reliable D call. In germline, CDR1 is SGHNT, CDR2 YYREEE (reference sequence). The V and J ends lost 6 bases and 2 bases respectively, with 7 bases between them. The CDR3 spans 12 residues. The DNA for the CDR3 is TGTGCCAGCAAATCTTCCACAGATACGCAGTATTTT. The encoded protein is CASKSSTDTQYF.

This chain joins TRBV15 and TRBJ2-3; 9 nucleotides match TRBD2. Trimming at V came to 0 bases and at J to 0 bases, leaving 7 bases not matched to a gene. The CDR3 is made up of 18 amino acids. Germline V CDR1 and CDR2: LNHNV, YYDKDF (reference sequence). In DNA form, the CDR3 reads TGTGCCACCAGCAGAGATATGGGCGGGGGGGGAAGCACAGATACGCAGTATTTT. It translates to CATSRDMGGGGSTDTQYF. Combining the CDR3 with reference TRBV15 and TRBJ2-3 gives the whole variable domain DAMVIQNPRYQVTQFGKPVTLSCSQTLNHNVMYWYQQKSSQAPKLLFHYYDKDFNNEADTPDNFQSRRPNTSFCFLDIRSPGLGDTAMYLCATSRDMGGGGSTDTQYFGPGTRLTVL.

This clonotype was detected only a few times. The chain is built from TRBV20-1 and TRBJ1-6; 7 bases fit TRBD1. Germline-derived CDR1 and CDR2 are DFQATT and SNEGSKA (reference sequence). CDR3 size: 15 residues. The ends lost 6 bases at V and 4 bases at J; junction bases unmatched: 9. CDR3 region: CSATPGDRYNSPLHF. The DNA of the CDR3 is TGCAGTGCCACTCCTGGGGACAGATATAATTCACCCCTCCACTTT.

This clonotype turned up a few times. The chain combines TRBV4-1 with TRBJ2-6, with D uncertain. CDR1 and CDR2 from the germline V gene are MGHRA and YSYEKL. The CDR3 is made up of 16 amino acids. The V end was cut by 0 bases, the J end by 1 base, with 7 bases between. CDR3: CASSQDAVSGANVLTF. The CDR3 bases are TGCGCCAGCAGCCAAGACGCGGTGTCTGGGGCCAACGTCCTGACTTTC.

In this sample, this clonotype turned up many times. This sequence joins TRBV5-6 and TRBJ2-5; TRBD1 agrees at 12 bases. CDR1 and CDR2 (germline): SGHDT, YYEEEE. This CDR3 comprises 16 residues. Losses at the gene ends were 5 bases for V and 4 bases for J; bases not matched to a gene: 9. CDR3: CASSRDRGLPGETQYF. Here the CDR3 DNA reads TGTGCCAGCAGTAGGGACAGGGGGCTTCCGGGAGAGACCCAGTACTTC.

This clonotype showed up many times. The chain uses TRBV29-1 and TRBJ2-1, with 7 bases that match TRBD1. The V gene's germline CDR1 is SQVTM and CDR2 ANQGSEA. The CDR3 sequence is 12 residues long. Losses at the gene ends were 7 bases for V and 3 bases for J; bases not matched to a gene: 3. CDR3 sequence: CSAGQLYNEQFF. The CDR3 region has the DNA TGCAGCGCGGGACAGCTCTACAATGAGCAGTTCTTC.

The chain links TRBV7-3 to TRBJ1-2; no firm D call. CDR1 is SGHTA and CDR2 is FQGTGA in the germline V gene. V was cut by 0 bases and J by 5 bases, with 10 bases left in between. The CDR3 runs to 14 residues. Here the CDR3 DNA reads TGTGCCAGCAGCTTAACTCCGGGTGGTTATGGCTACACCTTC. As protein: CASSLTPGGYGYTF.

V is TRBV18 and J is TRBJ1-1, with D perhaps matching TRBD1 (5 bases). The V and J ends lost 0 bases and 2 bases respectively, with 10 bases between them. The CDR3 is 15 residues long. Germline assignment: CDR1 KGHSH and CDR2 LQKENI. CDR3 amino acids: CASSPPTRVNTEAFF. As DNA, the CDR3 is TGTGCCAGCTCACCACCGACCAGGGTCAACACTGAAGCTTTCTTT.

This clonotype was seen ten or more times. The V gene is TRBV9, the J gene TRBJ2-3; 13 bases align to TRBD2. The CDR3 sequence is 19 residues long. CDR1 and CDR2 from the germline V gene are SGDLS and YYNGEE. V shed 0 bases, J shed 0 bases, and the junction held 7 bases outside the gene matches. The DNA of the CDR3 is TGTGCCAGCAGCGTAGGACTAGCGGGGGGCCGATCTAGCACAGATACGCAGTATTTT. Its translation: CASSVGLAGGRSSTDTQYF.